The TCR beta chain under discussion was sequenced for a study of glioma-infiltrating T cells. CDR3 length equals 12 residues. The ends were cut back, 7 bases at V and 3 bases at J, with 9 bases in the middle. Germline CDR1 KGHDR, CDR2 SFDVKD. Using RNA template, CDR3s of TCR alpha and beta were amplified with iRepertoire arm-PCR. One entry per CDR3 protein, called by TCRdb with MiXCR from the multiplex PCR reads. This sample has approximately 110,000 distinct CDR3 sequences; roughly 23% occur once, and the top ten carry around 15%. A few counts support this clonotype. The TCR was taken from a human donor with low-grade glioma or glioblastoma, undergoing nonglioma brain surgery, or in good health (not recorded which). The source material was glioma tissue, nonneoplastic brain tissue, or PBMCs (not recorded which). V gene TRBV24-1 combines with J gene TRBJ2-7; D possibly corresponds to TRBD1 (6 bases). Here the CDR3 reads CATRGHNYEQYF. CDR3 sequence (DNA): TGTGCCACCAGGGGACATAACTACGAGCAGTACTTC.